The 6 T cell receptor beta chains below were found in one sample sequenced in a study of T-cell memory formation after mild COVID-19. TCRdb reanalysed the 5' RACE reads using MiXCR and keeps one entry per CDR3 protein. The sample carries roughly 130,000 distinct CDR3 sequences, about 18% recorded once. The specimen was PBMCs or a T cell subset sorted from them (not recorded which). The receptor set was obtained from a man aged 18-30 years who had mild COVID-19 (a few samples of this study predate the infection). Cell type and time point are not known.

There are a few counts of this clonotype. This chain uses TRBV7-8 with TRBJ1-4, with D possibly being TRBD1 (5 bases). Trimming removed 4 bases at V and 0 bases at J, with 12 bases between. The germline CDR1 and CDR2 sequences are SGHVS and FQNEAQ. This CDR3 has 16 amino acids. CDR3 nucleotides: TGTGCCAGCAGCTCGCGGGGGATTGCAACTAATGAAAAACTGTTTTTT. It yields the protein CASSSRGIATNEKLFF.

The V and J genes are TRBV28 and TRBJ2-3, with TRBD1 identical over 7 bases. The CDR3 consists of 15 residues. The junction had 7 bases not matched to a gene; V was cut back by 5 bases and J by 2 bases. CDR1 MDHEN and CDR2 SYDVKM come from the germline V gene. The CDR3 reads CASSPRGTDTDTQYF. The CDR3 coding sequence is TGTGCCAGCAGTCCCCGAGGGACAGACACAGATACGCAGTATTTT.

This clonotype was seen ten or more times. V usage is TRBV7-2 and J usage is TRBJ2-5; no definite D call. V lost 1 base and J 5 bases, leaving 8 bases between the germline ends. Per the germline V gene, CDR1 is SGHTA and CDR2 is FQGNSA. The CDR3 runs to 13 residues. This CDR3 is CASSLDVRETQYF. CDR3 sequence (DNA): TGTGCCAGCAGCTTAGACGTACGGGAGACCCAGTACTTC.

The CDR3 protein is CSARAGRAYEQYF. The CDR3 DNA reads TGCAGTGCTAGAGCCGGGAGGGCCTACGAGCAGTACTTC. The rearrangement links TRBV20-1 to TRBJ2-7, with 8 bases identical to TRBD2. The V gene end was trimmed by 1 base and the J gene end by 2 bases; junction bases not matched to a gene: 1. CDR1 is DFQATT and CDR2 is SNEGSKA in the germline V gene (reference sequence). CDR3 length equals 13 residues.

This clonotype was observed a few times. The chain has TRBV5-6 and TRBJ2-7; TRBD2 might be the D (7 bases). V lost 4 bases, J lost 3 bases, and 20 bases lay in between. The CDR3 has 16 residues. The germline gives CDR1 SGHDT, CDR2 YYEEEE. The CDR3 spells CASSPAGAGQLYEQYV. The CDR3 nucleotides are TGTGCCAGCAGCCCGGCGGGGGCAGGTCAACTCTACGAGCAGTACGTC.

The CDR3 loop reads CSARWGGDTQYF. The CDR3, as DNA: TGCAGTGCTAGATGGGGAGGAGATACGCAGTATTTT. The chain carries TRBV20-1 and TRBJ2-3, with D maybe TRBD2 (6 bases). Germline values: CDR1 DFQATT, CDR2 SNEGSKA (reference sequence). Trimming took off 2 bases at V and 5 bases at J, with 8 bases between the two ends. The CDR3 extends over 12 amino acids.